The T cell receptor (beta chain) under discussion was sequenced for a study of graft-versus-host responses after intestinal transplantation. In the study overall: Anti-thymocyte globulin induction, then tacrolimus and steroids for around 3 years, went to all recipients. The study's findings and limits: Peak circulating GvH clone levels tracked with early post-transplant HvG declines. Within the allografts of patients who had graft-donor T cell macrochimerism, graft-versus-host to host-versus-graft clonal ratios were high. The authors found GvH clones in recipient marrow, some appearing first in ileum or blood.

Comment on this clone: Its antigen is unidentified.

Repertoires were generated with immunoSEQ multiplex PCR, while TCRdb's copy carries only in-frame clones and drops some. The sample lists 90,000 or so clones, about four fifths seen once, with 0.83% in the top ten. Trimming stripped 0 bases from V and 1 base from J, with 5 bases between. CDR3 length equals 14 residues. Looked up from germline, CDR1 is SGDLS and CDR2 is YYNGEE. Specimen: unstimulated CD4+ T cells sorted from spleen or lymph node cells, collected before intestinal transplant. The clonotype originates from a human donor who received an intestinal transplant. The chain couples TRBV9 to TRBJ1-3; D ambiguous. CDR3 residues: CASSVAQSGNTIYF. CDR3 nucleotides: TGTGCCAGCAGCGTAGCGCAGTCTGGAAACACCATATATTTT.